The 18 T cell receptor beta chains in this list originate from one sample, sequenced in a study of shared clonotypes between healthy human individuals. The naive CD8 subset, CD45RO-negative cells positively selected for CCR7, excluded terminally differentiated effector memory CD45RA+ cells. Some clones are missing from TCRdb's copy, which holds only in-frame ones; the method was immunoSEQ multiplex PCR. The table has hundreds of thousands of clones, approximately 96% seen once. The sequenced material came from naive CD8+ T cells sorted from blood. The receptor source for this set is a woman aged 30 to 39 in good health.

The chain couples TRBV4-1 to TRBJ2-7, with D possibly being TRBD2 (6 bases). Trimming pared 1 base from V and 0 bases from J, leaving 13 bases between. The CDR3 consists of 16 residues. The germline CDR1 and CDR2 sequences are MGHRA and YSYEKL. CDR3 nucleotide sequence: TGCGCCAGCAGCCAAGTTTTTGGCGGGAACTCCTACGAGCAGTACTTC. It translates to CASSQVFGGNSYEQYF.

This chain joins TRBV18 and TRBJ2-1; D might be TRBD2 (5 bases). CDR1 KGHSH and CDR2 LQKENI come from the germline V gene. The V end lost 2 bases, the J end lost 3 bases, and 11 bases lay between the germline ends. The CDR3 has 15 amino acids. CDR3 sequence: CASSPISGYYNEQFF. The DNA of the CDR3 is TGTGCCAGCTCACCAATCAGCGGCTACTACAATGAGCAGTTCTTC.

This CDR3 is CAISESSYRSYEQYF. The CDR3 region has the DNA TGTGCCATCAGTGAGTCGAGCTACAGATCCTACGAGCAGTACTTC. The chain employs TRBV10-3 and TRBJ2-7; D gene uncertain. The CDR3 is 15 amino acids. CDR1 and CDR2 (germline): ENHRY, SYGVKD. V was cut by 0 bases and J by 1 base, with 10 bases left in between.

The chain couples TRBV27 to TRBJ1-1; no reliable D call. Trimming pared 5 bases from V and 10 bases from J, leaving 14 bases between. The CDR3 length is 12 residues. Germline CDR1 is MNHEY and CDR2 is SMNVEV (reference sequence). In nucleotides, the CDR3 is TGTGCCAGCAGTCCACCGACGGGTAGAGCTTTCTTT. Translating gives CASSPPTGRAFF.

V is TRBV27 and J is TRBJ2-7, with a weak D call TRBD2 (5 bases). Germline V CDR1 and CDR2: MNHEY, SMNVEV (reference sequence). This CDR3 has 13 amino acids. V lost 2 bases and J lost 6, with 11 bases in between. The CDR3 sequence: CASSLHWESEQYF. Written as DNA, the CDR3 is TGTGCCAGCAGTTTACATTGGGAGAGCGAGCAGTACTTC.

V is TRBV5-4 and J is TRBJ2-1, with TRBD2 matching 13 bases. The V gene end was trimmed by 4 bases and the J gene end by 7 bases; junction bases not matched to a gene: 11. The CDR3 is made up of 17 amino acids. Germline CDR1 and CDR2: SGHNT and YYREEE (reference sequence). Written as DNA, the CDR3 is TGTGCCAGCAGCGATGGGACTAGCGGGATAGATGAGAATGAGCAGTTCTTC. Amino acid sequence: CASSDGTSGIDENEQFF.

J is TRBJ1-4 and V is TRBV5-8, with 7 bases identical to TRBD1. CDR3 length: 14 residues. Germline CDR1 reads SGHTS; CDR2 reads YDEGEE. The ends lost 4 bases at V and 7 bases at J; junction bases unmatched: 7. The CDR3 DNA reads as TGTGCCAGCAGCCGGGACAGAGGGAGTGAAAAACTGTTTTTT. This sequence encodes CASSRDRGSEKLFF.

V is TRBV30 and J is TRBJ1-1; tentatively, D is TRBD1 (6 bases). V shed 8 bases and J shed 2 bases, with 15 bases lying between them. This CDR3 comprises 13 residues. Germline CDR1 GTSNPN, CDR2 SVGIG (reference sequence). As DNA, the CDR3 is TGTGCCCTTAACAGGGTCCTCAACACTGAAGCTTTCTTT. It is translated as CALNRVLNTEAFF.

The sample holds a few counts of this clone. The chain uses TRBV28 and TRBJ2-5; the D gene is possibly TRBD1 (6 bases). This CDR3 comprises 14 residues. The V end was cut by 6 bases, the J end by 3 bases, with 14 bases between. CDR1 MDHEN and CDR2 SYDVKM come from the germline V gene. The CDR3 DNA reads as TGTGCCAGCAGCCCCCCGGCAGGGGAAGAGACCCAGTACTTC. It is translated as CASSPPAGEETQYF.

The chain employs TRBV27 and TRBJ2-7, with TRBD1 as a possible D gene (5 bases). The V and J ends lost 6 bases and 2 bases respectively, with 8 bases between them. This CDR3 is 12 amino acids long. Germline V gives CDR1 MNHEY, CDR2 SMNVEV (reference sequence). This CDR3 is CASRGHTYEQYF. DNA for the CDR3: TGTGCCAGCAGGGGGCATACCTACGAGCAGTACTTC.

The chain combines TRBV13 with TRBJ2-1, with 12 bases lining up with TRBD2. Per the germline V gene, CDR1 is PRHDT and CDR2 is FYEKMQ (reference sequence). The junction had 5 bases not matched to a gene; V was cut back by 3 bases and J by 2 bases. The CDR3 loop spans 17 amino acids. The CDR3 here is CASSFTLAGGAYNEQFF. The CDR3 nucleotides read TGTGCCAGCAGCTTCACCCTAGCGGGAGGGGCCTACAATGAGCAGTTCTTC.

This clone was recorded once. CDR3 DNA sequence: TGCGCCAGCAGCCCGAGGACAGAGGGGTGGGAGACCCAGTACTTC. Protein product: CASSPRTEGWETQYF. The chain employs TRBV5-1 and TRBJ2-5, with D maybe TRBD1 (6 bases). The CDR3 spans 15 residues. Deletions cut 4 bases from V and 5 bases from J, with 18 bases between. The germline gives CDR1 SGHRS, CDR2 YFSETQ.

This chain uses TRBV10-3 with TRBJ2-7; D gene ambiguous. Germline CDR1 ENHRY, CDR2 SYGVKD. V dropped 7 bases and J dropped 0 bases, with 4 bases sitting between them. The CDR3 has 11 amino acids. This CDR3 reads CAIMFSYEQYF. The CDR3, as DNA: TGTGCCATCATGTTCTCCTACGAGCAGTACTTC.

The chain links TRBV2 to TRBJ2-7, with 15 bases aligning to TRBD2. Germline V gene sequence: CDR1 SNHLY, CDR2 FYNNEI. With 4 bases clipped from V and 5 bases from J, the junction kept 3 bases outside the gene matches. The CDR3 is 15 amino acids. The CDR3 region is CASSVGTSGRHEQYF. In DNA, the CDR3 is TGTGCCAGCAGTGTGGGGACTAGCGGGAGGCACGAGCAGTACTTC.

The chain employs TRBV28 and TRBJ2-3, with D perhaps given as TRBD1 or TRBD2 (5 bases each). The germline gives CDR1 MDHEN, CDR2 SYDVKM. V dropped 5 bases and J dropped 5 bases, with 8 bases sitting between them. This CDR3 contains 12 residues. Here the CDR3 reads CASSGGEDTQYF. CDR3 nucleotides: TGTGCCAGCAGTGGGGGAGAAGATACGCAGTATTTT.

The CDR3 spells CASSVEGSSSGETQYF. CDR3 bases: TGTGCCAGCAGCGTAGAAGGAAGTAGCTCAGGGGAGACCCAGTACTTC. V usage is TRBV9 and J usage is TRBJ2-5; D may be TRBD1 (5 bases). This CDR3 has 16 amino acids. From germline, CDR1 is SGDLS and CDR2 YYNGEE. The V end was cut by 0 bases, the J end by 5 bases, with 17 bases between.

In regard to this clone: The sample contains more than one DNA sequence encoding this CDR3. The V call is TRBV27, the J call TRBJ2-7; D might be TRBD2 (5 bases). Germline loops: CDR1 MNHEY, CDR2 SMNVEV (reference sequence). The CDR3 has 13 residues. Trimming shortened V by 5 bases and J by 4 bases, and 12 bases separated the two germline ends. As DNA, the CDR3 is TGTGCCAGCAGTCCCGGGGTGGGGTACGAGCAGTACTTC. It encodes CASSPGVGYEQYF.

The chain combines TRBV9 with TRBJ2-7; TRBD2 matches 12 bases. The germline gives CDR1 SGDLS, CDR2 YYNGEE. There are 14 residues in the CDR3. J lost 5 bases, V lost 0 bases, and 0 bases had no gene match. CDR3 sequence reads: CASSVGLAGDEQYF. CDR3 nucleotide sequence: TGTGCCAGCAGCGTAGGACTAGCGGGAGACGAGCAGTACTTC.